This T cell receptor beta chain was sequenced for a study of blood T cell repertoires in COVID-19. Turning to the study itself: In each case, the material was cDNA or gDNA derived from T cells, B-cell-depleted T cells, or PBMCs.

Only in-frame clones appear in the TCRdb table, and some are missing; sequencing was by immunoSEQ multiplex PCR. This sample has hundreds of thousands of clones; 75% to 90% occur once, and the top ten carry about 1%. The CDR3 has 15 amino acids. Germline loops: CDR1 SGHVS, CDR2 FQNEAQ. J gave up 9 bases and V 3 bases, and 6 bases lay outside the gene matches. The clonotype was recovered from a man younger than 35 who had recovered from COVID-19. J is TRBJ2-1 and V is TRBV7-8, with 12 bases fitting TRBD2. Input material: PBMCs or T cells enriched from blood (not recorded which). The DNA for the CDR3 is TGTGCCAGCAGCTTTTCTAGCGGGGGGGTCTTTGAGCAGTTCTTC. Protein sequence: CASSFSSGGVFEQFF.